This record looks at one T cell receptor (beta chain) sequence and its context. Its antigen is unknown. This sample stems from a study of cytomegalovirus exposure and HLA in healthy donors. Study-level points and caveats: Later analysis demonstrated an association between a missense DCLRE1C variant and TCR beta V- and J-gene trimming. Most TCR sequences were rare, but some public TCRs occurred in many donors.

Sampled while nominally healthy, donors likely had unrecorded immune exposures. PCR used 60 Vbeta primers and 13 Jbeta primers. Clones were read by immunoSEQ multiplex PCR, and TCRdb kept only the in-frame ones, dropping some. Of roughly 200,000 clones listed, roughly 9.4% are singletons. The CDR3 is made up of 15 amino acids. Trimming shortened V by 5 bases and J by 2 bases, and 13 bases separated the two germline ends. Germline V CDR1 and CDR2: SGHTA, FQGTGA. The chain links TRBV7-3 to TRBJ2-1; D is possibly TRBD1 (5 bases). The sequenced sample consisted of PBMCs. This receptor was identified in a woman between 25 and 40 years old in good health and CMV-seropositive. CDR3 sequence (DNA): TGTGCCAGCAGCCCAGGGCAGGGAACCTACAATGAGCAGTTCTTC. Its protein product is CASSPGQGTYNEQFF.